The clone carrying this T cell receptor beta chain was detected once. Stated time point: recipient sample about 28 days before transplant, after cytoreduction. The data originate from a study of T cell clonotyping in hematopoietic cell transplantation. CDR3 length: 14 amino acids. Looked up from germline, CDR1 is LNHDA and CDR2 is SQIVND (reference sequence). The V and J ends lost 5 bases and 0 bases respectively, with 8 bases between them. The repertoire was sequenced with immunoSEQ multiplex PCR; TCRdb's copy has only in-frame clones and lacks some. In the table there are approximately 44,000 clones, roughly 80% of which are singletons.

The sequence was obtained from a man aged 60 to 69 with myelodysplastic syndrome. Some clones in this sample may be carry-over from other donors' samples. The rearrangement uses TRBV19 and TRBJ2-4; D is uncertain. The specimen was peripheral blood mononuclear cells, collected before stem cell transplant. CDR3 sequence: CASSSNLAKNIQYF. In DNA, the CDR3 is TGTGCCAGTAGTTCAAACCTAGCCAAAAACATTCAGTACTTC.